This paragraph covers one T cell receptor (beta chain) sequence. What it binds is not known. This sample was included in a study of PD-1 blockade in classical Hodgkin lymphoma. Study conclusions and caveats: The study found complete responders had baseline diversity similar to newly diagnosed patients. The repertoire differences lack a defined cause, possibly disease activity or prior therapy.

Here immunoSEQ multiplex PCR was the method, and the copy in TCRdb shows in-frame clones only, minus some. The table records under 100,000 clones, 65% to 85% of them present only once. Each patient's relapse followed autologous stem cell transplantation, and brentuximab vedotin exposure varied. Patients showed best responses of complete response, partial response or progressive disease. Germline V gene lookup returns CDR1 MGHDK and CDR2 SYGVNS. CDR3 length equals 13 residues. V lost 1 base, J lost 4 bases, and 7 bases lay in between. Sample: peripheral blood mononuclear cells (PBMCs), taken at baseline. The source of this sequence is a human donor with classical Hodgkin lymphoma. This chain joins TRBV25-1 and TRBJ1-2; D is uncertain. CDR3 sequence reads: CASSELGSYGYTF. CDR3 DNA: TGTGCCAGCAGTGAATTGGGGAGCTATGGCTACACCTTC.